A selection of T cell receptor beta chains follows, all from one sample in a study of CD8 T cells in ankylosing spondylitis. TCRdb recomputed calls from the 5' RACE reads with MiXCR, one row per CDR3 protein. The sample lists tens of thousands of distinct CDR3 sequences, over 5% occurring once. The sequenced sample consisted of synovial fluid, either unsorted or a sorted T cell fraction (not recorded which). These receptors originate from a male donor with ankylosing spondylitis. CDR3s include the opening cysteine and the closing phenylalanine or tryptophan.

>TRBV7-3
CASSMAVLNTGELFF
>TRBV5-4
CASSLGINNEQFF
>TRBV29-1
CSVEEGGGGPYEQYF
>TRBV28
CASSDDPRRTYAQYF
>TRBV5-1
CASSAGLAGATGELFF
>TRBV3-1
CASSGRSAVKGELFF
>TRBV27
CAIRTGQGYTF
>TRBV23-1
CASKASGSSYNEQFF
>TRBV20-1
CSASAGADTGELFF
>TRBV5-1
CASSLEAGGPNEQFF
>TRBV6-2/TRBV6-3
CASTSGGSGSKDTQYF